This TCR beta chain was profiled in a study of early stage breast cancer tumors. In the study overall: ER+/PR+/HER2- status applied to about 80% of the 16 invasive breast tumors.

In this sample, this clone turned up once. Antigen specificity is unknown. Assay used: immunoSEQ multiplex PCR; TCRdb lists only in-frame clones, some missing. The data contain some 32,000 clones, roughly 81% of them singletons. Trimming removed 6 bases at V and 1 base at J, with 9 bases between. CDR1 is SGHRS, CDR2 YFSETQ, per germline. CDR3 length: 13 residues. Study results and caveats: Tumor and normal breast were distinguished via blood comparison in 14 of 16 patients. Bulk DNA sequencing of unsorted cells missed chain pairing and markers.

The sequence was collected from a person in their twenties or thirties with breast cancer. The chain combines TRBV5-1 with TRBJ2-3, with a possible D match to TRBD1 (6 bases). The sequencing input was breast tumor tissue. CDR3 sequence (DNA): TGCGCCAGCAACGAGGGGGGCACAGATACGCAGTATTTT. This translates into CASNEGGTDTQYF.